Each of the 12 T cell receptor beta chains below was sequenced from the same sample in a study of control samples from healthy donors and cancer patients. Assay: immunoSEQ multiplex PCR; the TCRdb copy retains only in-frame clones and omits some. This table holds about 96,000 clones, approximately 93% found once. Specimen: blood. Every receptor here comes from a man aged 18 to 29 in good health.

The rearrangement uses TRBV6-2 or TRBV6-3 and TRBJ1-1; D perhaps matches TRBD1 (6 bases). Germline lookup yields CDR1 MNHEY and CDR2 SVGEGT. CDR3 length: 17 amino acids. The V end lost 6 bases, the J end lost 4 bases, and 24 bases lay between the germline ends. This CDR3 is CASSQDWDGRGGTEAFF. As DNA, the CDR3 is TGTGCCAGCAGCCAGGATTGGGATGGCAGGGGTGGCACTGAAGCTTTCTTT.

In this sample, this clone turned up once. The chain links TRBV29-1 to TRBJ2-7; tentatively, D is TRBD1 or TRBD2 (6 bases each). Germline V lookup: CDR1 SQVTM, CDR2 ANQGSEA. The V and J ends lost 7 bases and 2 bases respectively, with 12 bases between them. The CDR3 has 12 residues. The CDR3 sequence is CSAAGHTYEQYF. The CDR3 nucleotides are TGCAGCGCTGCGGGACACACCTACGAGCAGTACTTC.

CDR3 nucleotide sequence: TGTGCCACCAGGGGGGCCGGGGATTCACCCCTCCACTTT. This sequence encodes CATRGAGDSPLHF. This chain uses TRBV15 with TRBJ1-6, with a weak D call TRBD1 (6 bases). This CDR3 has 13 amino acids. The V end lost 6 bases, the J end lost 8 bases, and 11 bases lay between the germline ends. Germline values: CDR1 LNHNV, CDR2 YYDKDF (reference sequence).

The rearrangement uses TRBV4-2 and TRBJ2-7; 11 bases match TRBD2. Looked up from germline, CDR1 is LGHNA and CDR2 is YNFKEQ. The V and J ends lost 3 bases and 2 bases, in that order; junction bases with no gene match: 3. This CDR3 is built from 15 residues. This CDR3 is CASSQGLADPYEQYF. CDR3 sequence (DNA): TGTGCCAGCAGCCAGGGACTAGCGGATCCCTACGAGCAGTACTTC.

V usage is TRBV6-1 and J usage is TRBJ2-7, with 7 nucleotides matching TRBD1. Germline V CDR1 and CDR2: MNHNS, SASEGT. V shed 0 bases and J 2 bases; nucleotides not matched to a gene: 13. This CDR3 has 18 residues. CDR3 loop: CASSEALRTGRIAYEQYF. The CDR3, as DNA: TGTGCCAGCAGTGAAGCGCTTAGGACAGGTAGAATCGCCTACGAGCAGTACTTC.

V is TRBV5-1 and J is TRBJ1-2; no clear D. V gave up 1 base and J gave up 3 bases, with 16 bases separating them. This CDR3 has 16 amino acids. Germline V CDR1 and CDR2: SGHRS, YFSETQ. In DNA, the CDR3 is TGCGCCAGCAGCTTGCCGGCGGATTCACTCGACTATGGCTACACCTTC. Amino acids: CASSLPADSLDYGYTF.

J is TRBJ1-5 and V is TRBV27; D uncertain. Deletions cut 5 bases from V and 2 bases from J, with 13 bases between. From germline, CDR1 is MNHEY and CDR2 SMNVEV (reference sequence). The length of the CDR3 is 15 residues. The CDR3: CASSPGRAGNQPQHF. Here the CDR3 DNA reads TGTGCCAGCAGTCCCGGAAGGGCGGGCAATCAGCCCCAGCATTTT.

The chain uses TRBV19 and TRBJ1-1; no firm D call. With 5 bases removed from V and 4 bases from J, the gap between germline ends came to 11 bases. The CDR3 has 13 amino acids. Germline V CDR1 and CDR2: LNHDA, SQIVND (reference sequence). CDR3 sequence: CASSVGVGTEAFF. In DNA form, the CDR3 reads TGTGCCAGTAGTGTGGGCGTCGGCACTGAAGCTTTCTTT.

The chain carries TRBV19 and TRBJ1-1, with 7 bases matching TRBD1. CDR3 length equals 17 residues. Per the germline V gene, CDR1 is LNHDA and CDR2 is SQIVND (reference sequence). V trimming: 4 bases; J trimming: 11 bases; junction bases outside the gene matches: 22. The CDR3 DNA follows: TGTGCCAGTAGTAGAGAACTACCACAGGGGAACGACTGGTCTGCTTTCTTT. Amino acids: CASSRELPQGNDWSAFF.

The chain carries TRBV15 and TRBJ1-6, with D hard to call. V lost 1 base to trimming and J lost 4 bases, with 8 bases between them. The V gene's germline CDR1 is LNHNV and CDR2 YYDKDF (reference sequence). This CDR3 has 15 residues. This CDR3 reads CATSRGGTYNSPLHF. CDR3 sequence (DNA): TGTGCCACCAGCAGAGGAGGCACGTATAATTCACCCCTCCACTTT. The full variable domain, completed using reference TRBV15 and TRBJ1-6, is DAMVIQNPRYQVTQFGKPVTLSCSQTLNHNVMYWYQQKSSQAPKLLFHYYDKDFNNEADTPDNFQSRRPNTSFCFLDIRSPGLGDTAMYLCATSRGGTYNSPLHFGNGTRLTVT.

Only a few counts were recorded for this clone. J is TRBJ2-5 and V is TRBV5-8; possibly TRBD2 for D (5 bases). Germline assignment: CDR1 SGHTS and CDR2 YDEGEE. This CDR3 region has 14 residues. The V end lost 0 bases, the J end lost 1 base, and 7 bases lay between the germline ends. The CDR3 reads CASSLGLIQETQYF. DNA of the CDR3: TGTGCCAGCAGCTTGGGACTAATCCAAGAGACCCAGTACTTC.

CDR3 in amino acids: CASSQSTGNYGYTF. The CDR3 DNA is TGTGCCAGCAGTCAATCGACAGGGAACTATGGCTACACCTTC. The chain couples TRBV27 to TRBJ1-2; 7 bases are a match to TRBD1. The CDR3 is made up of 14 amino acids. Germline loops: CDR1 MNHEY, CDR2 SMNVEV (reference sequence). The V gene end was trimmed by 5 bases and the J gene end by 2 bases; junction bases not matched to a gene: 5.